Here is one T cell receptor (beta chain) with its context. The antigen is undetermined. Assay: immunoSEQ multiplex PCR; the TCRdb copy retains only in-frame clones and omits some. The repertoire holds over 30,000 clones, with approximately 91% as singletons. The data were taken from a study of STAT3 mutations in large granular lymphocyte leukemia. The study, taken as a whole, reports: In about 30% of the 18 patients, new TCR clonotypes emerged after therapy. Every T-cell large granular lymphocyte leukemia patient had at least one immunodominant TCR beta clonotype.

J gave up 8 bases and V 4 bases, and 18 bases lay outside the gene matches. Germline loops: CDR1 SGDLS, CDR2 YYNGEE. This CDR3 comprises 18 residues. The chain is built from TRBV9 and TRBJ1-6; 7 nucleotides agree with TRBD1. The sample consisted of PBMCs. The receptor was isolated from a human donor with T large granular lymphocyte leukemia. Some clones in this sample may be carry-over from other donors' samples. The CDR3 DNA follows: TGTGCCAGCAGCCTGAGGCCCCAACGACAGGGTTCCCATTCACCCCTCCACTTT. Amino acids: CASSLRPQRQGSHSPLHF. Using reference TRBV9 and TRBJ1-6 for the parts outside the CDR3, the full variable domain is DSGVTQTPKHLITATGQRVTLRCSPRSGDLSVYWYQQSLDQGLQFLIQYYNGEERAKGNILERFSAQQFPDLHSELNLSSLELGDSALYFCASSLRPQRQGSHSPLHFGNGTRLTVT.